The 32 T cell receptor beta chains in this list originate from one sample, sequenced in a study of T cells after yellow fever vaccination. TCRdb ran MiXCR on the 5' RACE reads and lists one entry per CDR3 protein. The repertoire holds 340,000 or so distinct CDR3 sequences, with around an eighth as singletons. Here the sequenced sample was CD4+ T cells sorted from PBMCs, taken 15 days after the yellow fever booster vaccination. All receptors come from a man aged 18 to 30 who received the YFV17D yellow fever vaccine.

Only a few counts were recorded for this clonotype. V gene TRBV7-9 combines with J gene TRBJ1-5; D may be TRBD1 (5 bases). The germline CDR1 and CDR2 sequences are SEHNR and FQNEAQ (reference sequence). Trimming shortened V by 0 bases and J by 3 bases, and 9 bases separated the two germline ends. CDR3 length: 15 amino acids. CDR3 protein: CASSLAGADNQPQHF. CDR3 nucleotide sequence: TGTGCCAGCAGCTTAGCAGGGGCTGACAATCAGCCCCAGCATTTT.

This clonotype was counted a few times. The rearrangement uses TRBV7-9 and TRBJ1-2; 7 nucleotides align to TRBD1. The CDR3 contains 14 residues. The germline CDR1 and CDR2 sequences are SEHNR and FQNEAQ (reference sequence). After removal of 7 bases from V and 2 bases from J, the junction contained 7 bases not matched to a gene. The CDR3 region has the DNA TGTGCCAGCACCGAAACAGGGGCGAACTATGGCTACACCTTC. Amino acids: CASTETGANYGYTF.

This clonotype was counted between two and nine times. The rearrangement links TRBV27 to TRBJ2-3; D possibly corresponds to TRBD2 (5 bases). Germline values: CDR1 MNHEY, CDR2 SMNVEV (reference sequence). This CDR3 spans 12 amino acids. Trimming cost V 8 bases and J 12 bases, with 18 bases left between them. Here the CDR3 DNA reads TGTGCCAGCGGTCCGACGGGATGGAGCCAGTATTTT. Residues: CASGPTGWSQYF.

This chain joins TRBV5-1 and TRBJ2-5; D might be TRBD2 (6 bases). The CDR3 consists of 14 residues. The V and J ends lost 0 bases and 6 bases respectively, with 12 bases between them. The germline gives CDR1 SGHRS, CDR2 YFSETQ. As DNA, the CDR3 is TGCGCCAGCAGCTTGGACACGGGGGAACAGACCCAGTACTTC. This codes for CASSLDTGEQTQYF.

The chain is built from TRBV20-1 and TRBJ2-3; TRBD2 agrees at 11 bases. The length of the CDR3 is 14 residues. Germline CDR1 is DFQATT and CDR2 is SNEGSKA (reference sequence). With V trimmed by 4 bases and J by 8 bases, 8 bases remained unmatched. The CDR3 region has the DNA TGCAGTGCTATAGCGGGGGGGCCATTAGGTACGCAGTATTTT. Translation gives CSAIAGGPLGTQYF.

For the CDR3, the DNA is TGTGCCAGCAGTTATGGGGCGACGAACACCGGGGAGCTGTTTTTT. Translating gives CASSYGATNTGELFF. The chain uses TRBV6-2 or TRBV6-3 and TRBJ2-2, with D possibly matching TRBD1 (5 bases). Germline CDR1 and CDR2: MNHEY and SVGEGT. With 3 bases removed from V and 0 bases from J, the gap between germline ends came to 8 bases. CDR3 length: 15 amino acids.

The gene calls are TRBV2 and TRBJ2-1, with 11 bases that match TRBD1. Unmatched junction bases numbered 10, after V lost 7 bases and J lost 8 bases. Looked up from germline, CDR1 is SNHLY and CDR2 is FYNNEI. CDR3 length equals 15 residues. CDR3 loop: CASTRGTGGRYEQFF. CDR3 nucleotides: TGTGCCAGCACCCGAGGGACAGGGGGTCGGTATGAGCAGTTCTTC.

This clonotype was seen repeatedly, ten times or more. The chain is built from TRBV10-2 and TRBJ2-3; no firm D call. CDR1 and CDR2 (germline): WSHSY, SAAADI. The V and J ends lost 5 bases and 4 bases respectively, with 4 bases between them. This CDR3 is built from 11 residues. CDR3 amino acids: CASSQSDTQYF. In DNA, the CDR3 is TGCGCCAGCAGTCAATCAGATACGCAGTATTTT.

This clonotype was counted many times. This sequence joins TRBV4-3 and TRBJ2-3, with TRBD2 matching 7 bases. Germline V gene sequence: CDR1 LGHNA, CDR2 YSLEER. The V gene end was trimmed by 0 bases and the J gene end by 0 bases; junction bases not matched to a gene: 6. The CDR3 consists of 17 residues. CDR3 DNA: TGCGCCAGCAGCCAAGATCCGAGCGGGGCGAGCACAGATACGCAGTATTTT. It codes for CASSQDPSGASTDTQYF.

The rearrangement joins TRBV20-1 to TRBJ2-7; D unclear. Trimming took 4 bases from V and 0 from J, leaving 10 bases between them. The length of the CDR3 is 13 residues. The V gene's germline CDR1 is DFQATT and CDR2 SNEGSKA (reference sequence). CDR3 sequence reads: CSATDTRSYEQYV. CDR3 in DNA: TGCAGTGCTACCGACACCCGCTCCTACGAGCAGTACGTC.

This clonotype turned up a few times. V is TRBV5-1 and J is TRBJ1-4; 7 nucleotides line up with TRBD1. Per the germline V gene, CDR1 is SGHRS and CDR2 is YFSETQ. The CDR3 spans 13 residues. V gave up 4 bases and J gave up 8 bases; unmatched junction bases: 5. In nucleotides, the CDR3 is TGCGCCAGCAGCCGAAGGACAGGCGAAAAACTGTTTTTT. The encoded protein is CASSRRTGEKLFF.

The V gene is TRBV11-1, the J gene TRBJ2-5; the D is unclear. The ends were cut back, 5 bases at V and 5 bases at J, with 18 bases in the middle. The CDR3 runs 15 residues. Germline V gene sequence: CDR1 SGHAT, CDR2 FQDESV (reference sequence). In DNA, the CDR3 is TGTGCCAGCAGCCGCGCTAGGATTGTGGGTGAGACCCAGTACTTC. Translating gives CASSRARIVGETQYF.

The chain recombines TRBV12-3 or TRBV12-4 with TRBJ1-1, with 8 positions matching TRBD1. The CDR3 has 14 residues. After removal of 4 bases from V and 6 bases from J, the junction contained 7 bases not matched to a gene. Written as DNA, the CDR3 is TGTGCCAGCAGTTGGGGACAGGAGCGGCCTGAAGCTTTCTTT. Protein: CASSWGQERPEAFF.

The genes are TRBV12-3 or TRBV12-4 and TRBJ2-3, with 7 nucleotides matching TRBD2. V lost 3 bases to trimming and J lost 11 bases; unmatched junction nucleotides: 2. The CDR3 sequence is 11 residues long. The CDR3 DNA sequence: TGTGCCAGCAGTTTGGGCGGGGGGCAGTATTTT. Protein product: CASSLGGGQYF.

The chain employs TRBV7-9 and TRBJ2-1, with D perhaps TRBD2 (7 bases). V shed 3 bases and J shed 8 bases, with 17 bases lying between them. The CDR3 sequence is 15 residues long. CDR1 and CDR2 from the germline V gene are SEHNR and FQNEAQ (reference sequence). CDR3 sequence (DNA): TGTGCCAGCAGCTTCCGAGGAGTAGGGGGGGATGAGCAGTTCTTC. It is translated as CASSFRGVGGDEQFF.

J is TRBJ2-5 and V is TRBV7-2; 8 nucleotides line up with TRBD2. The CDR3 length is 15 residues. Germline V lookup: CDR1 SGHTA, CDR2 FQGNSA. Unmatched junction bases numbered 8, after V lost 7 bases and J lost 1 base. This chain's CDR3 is CASILWRGAQETQYF. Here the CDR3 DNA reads TGTGCCAGCATCTTGTGGCGGGGGGCCCAAGAGACCCAGTACTTC.

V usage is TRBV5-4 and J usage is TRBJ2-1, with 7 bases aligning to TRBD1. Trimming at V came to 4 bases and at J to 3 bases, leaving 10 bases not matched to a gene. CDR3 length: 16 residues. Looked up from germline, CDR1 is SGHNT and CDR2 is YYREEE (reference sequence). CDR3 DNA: TGTGCCAGCAGCGGGAACCGCCGGGACAGCTACAATGAGCAGTTCTTC. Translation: CASSGNRRDSYNEQFF. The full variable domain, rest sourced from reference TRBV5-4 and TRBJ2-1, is ETGVTQSPTHLIKTRGQQVTLRCSSQSGHNTVSWYQQALGQGPQFIFQYYREEENGRGNFPPRFSGLQFPNYSSELNVNALELDDSALYLCASSGNRRDSYNEQFFGPGTRLTVL.

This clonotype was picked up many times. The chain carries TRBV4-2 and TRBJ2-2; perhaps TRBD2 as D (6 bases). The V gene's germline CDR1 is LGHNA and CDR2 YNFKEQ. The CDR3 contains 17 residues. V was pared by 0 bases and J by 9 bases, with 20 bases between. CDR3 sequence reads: CASSQDVVREEGRELFF. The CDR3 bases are TGTGCCAGCAGCCAAGATGTCGTGAGGGAGGAGGGCCGGGAGCTGTTTTTT.

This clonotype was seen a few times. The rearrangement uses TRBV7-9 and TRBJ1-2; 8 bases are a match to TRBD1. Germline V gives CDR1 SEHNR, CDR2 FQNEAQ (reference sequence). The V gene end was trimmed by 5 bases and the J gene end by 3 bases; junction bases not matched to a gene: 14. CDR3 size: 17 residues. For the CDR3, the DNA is TGTGCCAGCAGCCCACGGACAGGGTGGGGGAGCGACTATGGCTACACCTTC. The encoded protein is CASSPRTGWGSDYGYTF.

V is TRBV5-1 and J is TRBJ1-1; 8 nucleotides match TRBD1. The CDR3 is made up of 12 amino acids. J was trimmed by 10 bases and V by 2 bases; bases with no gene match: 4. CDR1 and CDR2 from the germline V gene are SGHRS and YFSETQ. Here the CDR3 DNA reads TGCGCCAGCAGCTTAGGACAGGGTGTAGCTTTCTTT. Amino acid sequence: CASSLGQGVAFF.

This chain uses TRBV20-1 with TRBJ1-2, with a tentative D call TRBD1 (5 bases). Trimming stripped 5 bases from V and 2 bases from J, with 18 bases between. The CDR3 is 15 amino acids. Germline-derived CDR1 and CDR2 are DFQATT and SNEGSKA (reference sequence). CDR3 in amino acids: CSAPRRDGANYGYTF. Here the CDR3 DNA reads TGCAGTGCTCCTCGGCGTGATGGGGCAAACTATGGCTACACCTTC.

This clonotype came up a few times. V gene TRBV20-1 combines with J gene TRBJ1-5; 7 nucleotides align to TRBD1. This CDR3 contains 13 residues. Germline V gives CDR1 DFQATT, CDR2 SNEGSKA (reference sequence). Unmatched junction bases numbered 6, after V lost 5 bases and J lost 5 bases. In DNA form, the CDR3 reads TGCAGTGCTGGCAGGGGGGCAGATCAGCCCCAGCATTTT. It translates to CSAGRGADQPQHF.

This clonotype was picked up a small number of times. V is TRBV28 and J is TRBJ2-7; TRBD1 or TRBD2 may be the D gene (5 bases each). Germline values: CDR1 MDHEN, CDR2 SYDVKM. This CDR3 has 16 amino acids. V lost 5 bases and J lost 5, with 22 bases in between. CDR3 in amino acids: CASSLAGIQGRDEQYV. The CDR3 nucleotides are TGTGCCAGCAGTCTAGCCGGGATCCAGGGCAGGGACGAGCAGTACGTC.

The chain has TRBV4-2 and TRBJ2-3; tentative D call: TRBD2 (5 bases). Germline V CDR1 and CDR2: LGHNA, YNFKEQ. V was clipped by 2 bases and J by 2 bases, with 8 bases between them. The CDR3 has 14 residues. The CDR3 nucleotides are TGTGCCAGCAGCCAACAGGACTCCACAGATACGCAGTATTTT. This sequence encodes CASSQQDSTDTQYF.

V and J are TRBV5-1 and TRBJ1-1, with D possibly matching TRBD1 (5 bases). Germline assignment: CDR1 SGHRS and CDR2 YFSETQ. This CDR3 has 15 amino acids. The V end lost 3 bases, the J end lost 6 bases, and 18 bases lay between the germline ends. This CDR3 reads CASSWGEWGVAEAFF. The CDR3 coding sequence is TGCGCCAGCAGCTGGGGGGAGTGGGGTGTCGCTGAAGCTTTCTTT.

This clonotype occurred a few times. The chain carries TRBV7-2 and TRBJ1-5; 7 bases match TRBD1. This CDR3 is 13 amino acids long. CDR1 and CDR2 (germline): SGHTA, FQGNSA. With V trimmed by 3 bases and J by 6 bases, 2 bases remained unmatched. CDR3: CASSFDRAQPQHF. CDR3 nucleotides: TGTGCCAGCAGCTTCGACAGGGCTCAGCCCCAGCATTTT.

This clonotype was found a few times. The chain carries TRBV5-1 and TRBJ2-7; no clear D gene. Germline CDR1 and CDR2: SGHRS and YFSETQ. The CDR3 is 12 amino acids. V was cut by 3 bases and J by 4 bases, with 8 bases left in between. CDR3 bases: TGCGCCAGCAGCTCGGACGGTTACGAGCAGTACTTC. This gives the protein CASSSDGYEQYF.

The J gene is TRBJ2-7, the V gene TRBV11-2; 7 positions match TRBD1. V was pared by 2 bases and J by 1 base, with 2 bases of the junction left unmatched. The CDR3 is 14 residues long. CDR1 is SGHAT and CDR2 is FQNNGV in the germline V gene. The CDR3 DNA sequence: TGTGCCAGCAGCTTATCGGGACAGTCCTACGAGCAGTACGTC. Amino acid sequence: CASSLSGQSYEQYV.

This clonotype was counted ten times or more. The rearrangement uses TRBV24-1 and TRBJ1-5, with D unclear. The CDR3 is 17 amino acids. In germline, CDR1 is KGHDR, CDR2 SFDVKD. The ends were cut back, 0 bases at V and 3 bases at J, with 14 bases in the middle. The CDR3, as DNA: TGTGCCACCAGTGATTTGCTAGGGCGGTCTTACAATCAGCCCCAGCATTTT. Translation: CATSDLLGRSYNQPQHF.

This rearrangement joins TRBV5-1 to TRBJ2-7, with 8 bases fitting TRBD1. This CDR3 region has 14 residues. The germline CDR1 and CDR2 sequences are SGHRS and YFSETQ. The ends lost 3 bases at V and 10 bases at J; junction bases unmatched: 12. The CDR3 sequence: CASSSYPGQGNQYV. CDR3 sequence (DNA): TGCGCCAGCAGCTCCTACCCCGGACAGGGCAATCAGTACGTC.

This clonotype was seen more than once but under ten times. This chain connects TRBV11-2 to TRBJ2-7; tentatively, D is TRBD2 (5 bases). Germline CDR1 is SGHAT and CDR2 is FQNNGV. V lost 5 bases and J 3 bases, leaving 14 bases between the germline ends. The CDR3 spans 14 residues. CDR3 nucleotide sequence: TGTGCCAGCAGCCCCCGGTTGGGAGACTACGAGCAGTACTTC. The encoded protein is CASSPRLGDYEQYF.

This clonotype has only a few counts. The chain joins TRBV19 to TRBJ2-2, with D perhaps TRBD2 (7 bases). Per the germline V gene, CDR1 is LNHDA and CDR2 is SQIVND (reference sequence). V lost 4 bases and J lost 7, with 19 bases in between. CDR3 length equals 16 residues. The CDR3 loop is CASSTRGARNLGELFF. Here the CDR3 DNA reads TGTGCCAGTAGTACCCGGGGGGCCCGGAATCTCGGGGAGCTGTTTTTT.